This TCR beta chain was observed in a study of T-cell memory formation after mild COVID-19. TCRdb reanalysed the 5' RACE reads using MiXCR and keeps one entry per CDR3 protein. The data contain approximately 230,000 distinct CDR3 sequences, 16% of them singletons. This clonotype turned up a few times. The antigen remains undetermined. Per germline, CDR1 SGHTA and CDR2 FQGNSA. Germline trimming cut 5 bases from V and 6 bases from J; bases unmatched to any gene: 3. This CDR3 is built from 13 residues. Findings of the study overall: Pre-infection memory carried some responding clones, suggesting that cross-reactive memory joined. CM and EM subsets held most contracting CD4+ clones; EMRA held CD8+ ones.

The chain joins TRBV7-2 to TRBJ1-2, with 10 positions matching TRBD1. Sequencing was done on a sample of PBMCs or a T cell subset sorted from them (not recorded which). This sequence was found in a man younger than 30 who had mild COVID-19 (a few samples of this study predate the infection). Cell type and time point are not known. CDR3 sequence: CASSAGQGNGYTF. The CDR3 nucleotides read TGTGCCAGCAGCGCGGGACAGGGGAATGGCTACACCTTC.